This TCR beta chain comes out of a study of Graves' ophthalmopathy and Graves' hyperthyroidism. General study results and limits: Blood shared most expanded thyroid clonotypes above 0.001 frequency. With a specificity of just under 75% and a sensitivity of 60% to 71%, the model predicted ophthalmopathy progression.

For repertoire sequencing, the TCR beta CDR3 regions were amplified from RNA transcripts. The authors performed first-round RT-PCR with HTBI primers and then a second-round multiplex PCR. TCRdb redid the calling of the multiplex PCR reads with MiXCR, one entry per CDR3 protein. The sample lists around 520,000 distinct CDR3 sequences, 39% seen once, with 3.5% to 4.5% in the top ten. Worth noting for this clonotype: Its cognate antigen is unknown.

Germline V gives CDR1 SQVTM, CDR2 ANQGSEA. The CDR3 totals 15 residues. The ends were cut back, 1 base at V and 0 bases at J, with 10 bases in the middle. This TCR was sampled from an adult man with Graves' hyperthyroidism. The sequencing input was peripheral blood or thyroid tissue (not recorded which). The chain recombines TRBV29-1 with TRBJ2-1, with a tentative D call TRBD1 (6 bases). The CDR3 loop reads CSVEGTVFSYNEQFF. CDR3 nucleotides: TGCAGCGTTGAAGGGACAGTTTTCTCCTACAATGAGCAGTTCTTC.